This entry lists 18 T cell receptor beta chains sequenced from one sample in a study of shared clonotypes between healthy human individuals. Method: immunoSEQ multiplex PCR; TCRdb's copy keeps in-frame clones and lacks some. The sample has hundreds of thousands of clones, 70% to 80% seen once. The sequencing input was PBMCs. These receptors all come from a woman aged 40 to 49 in good health. Some clones in this sample may be carry-over from other donors' samples.

This chain joins TRBV19 and TRBJ1-1; D remains unclear. V gave up 3 bases and J gave up 0 bases, with 5 bases separating them. The germline V gene encodes CDR1 LNHDA and CDR2 SQIVND (reference sequence). The CDR3 is made up of 13 amino acids. In DNA, the CDR3 is TGTGCCAGTAGTATGAATTTGAACACTGAAGCTTTCTTT. As protein: CASSMNLNTEAFF.

In the case of this clone: A junction boundary mismatches the germline segment, possibly from a read error. The chain couples TRBV5-1 to TRBJ1-3; D unresolved. The germline gives CDR1 SGHRS, CDR2 YFSETQ. The CDR3 contains 16 residues. For the CDR3, the DNA is TGCGCCAGAAGCTTGGAAGGCAGGACCTCTGGAAACACCATATATTTT. Residues: CARSLEGRTSGNTIYF. Combining the CDR3 with reference TRBV5-1 and TRBJ1-3 gives the whole variable domain KAGVTQTPRYLIKTRGQQVTLSCSPISGHRSVSWYQQTPGQGLQFLFEYFSETQRNKGNFPGRFSGRQFSNSRSEMNVSTLELGDSALYLCARSLEGRTSGNTIYFGEGSWLTVV.

Here the CDR3 DNA reads TGTGCCACCAGCAGATCCTGGGGAGGGGATGAAAAACTGTTTTTT. This translates into CATSRSWGGDEKLFF. This rearrangement joins TRBV15 to TRBJ1-4; TRBD1 is a possible D gene (5 bases). CDR1 and CDR2 from the germline V gene are LNHNV and YYDKDF (reference sequence). There are 15 residues in the CDR3. Trimming removed 2 bases from V and 6 bases from J, with 13 bases in between.

Worth noting for this clone: In the same sample, other DNA sequences code for this CDR3. The chain is built from TRBV5-1 and TRBJ1-1; D remains unclear. The CDR3 contains 13 residues. Germline CDR1 reads SGHRS; CDR2 reads YFSETQ. Trimming removed 1 base from V and 3 bases from J, with 7 bases in between. The CDR3 DNA sequence: TGCGCCAGCAGCTTGTCTGGGGACACTGAAGCTTTCTTT. This codes for CASSLSGDTEAFF.

The sample holds many counts of this clone. V and J are TRBV20-1 and TRBJ2-1; D is unresolved. CDR1 and CDR2 (germline): DFQATT, SNEGSKA (reference sequence). The CDR3 is made up of 11 amino acids. V was cut by 5 bases and J by 3 bases, with 5 bases left in between. The CDR3 DNA reads as TGCAGTGCTCTTGACTACAATGAGCAGTTCTTC. Its translation is CSALDYNEQFF.

CDR3 in DNA: TGTGCCAGCAGCCCCGAGGACCGGGACAGGGGAGCCAAAAACATTCAGTACTTC. Protein sequence: CASSPEDRDRGAKNIQYF. This chain uses TRBV5-4 with TRBJ2-4; 10 nucleotides align to TRBD1. CDR3 length equals 18 residues. Germline-derived CDR1 and CDR2 are SGHNT and YYREEE (reference sequence). Trimming removed 4 bases from V and 0 bases from J; junction bases left unmatched: 10.

The genes are TRBV19 and TRBJ2-2; possible D gene TRBD2, 6 bases. Germline assignment: CDR1 LNHDA and CDR2 SQIVND (reference sequence). This CDR3 has 18 residues. With 0 bases removed from V and 1 base from J, the gap between germline ends came to 15 bases. The CDR3 nucleotides read TGTGCCAGTAGTATAGATGGCTTTGGGACTGAGAACACCGGGGAGCTGTTTTTT. Translated, it gives CASSIDGFGTENTGELFF.

The chain employs TRBV30 and TRBJ1-3; D is unresolved. The CDR3 runs to 14 residues. Trimming cost V 8 bases and J 0 bases, with 14 bases left between them. Germline assignment: CDR1 GTSNPN and CDR2 SVGIG (reference sequence). CDR3 loop: CAGDTTFSGNTIYF. In DNA form, the CDR3 reads TGTGCCGGAGACACAACTTTCTCTGGAAACACCATATATTTT.

V is TRBV9 and J is TRBJ2-4, with D possibly matching TRBD1 (5 bases). The CDR3 totals 14 residues. Germline V gene data show CDR1 as SGDLS and CDR2 as YYNGEE. The V end lost 0 bases, the J end lost 6 bases, and 10 bases lay between the germline ends. The CDR3, as DNA: TGTGCCAGCAGCGTAGAAGTGACAGCAAACATTCAGTACTTC. This translates into CASSVEVTANIQYF.

The CDR3, as DNA: TGTGCCAGCAGCGTAAATAGCGGACAGTATGGCTACACCTTC. It translates to CASSVNSGQYGYTF. The V call is TRBV9, the J call TRBJ1-2, with a tentative D call TRBD1 (6 bases). V lost 1 base to trimming and J lost 5 bases, with 12 bases between them. Germline lookup yields CDR1 SGDLS and CDR2 YYNGEE. This CDR3 is built from 14 residues.

The V call is TRBV19, the J call TRBJ2-7; TRBD1 agrees at 7 bases. Germline lookup yields CDR1 LNHDA and CDR2 SQIVND (reference sequence). V shed 3 bases and J 2 bases; nucleotides not matched to a gene: 7. The CDR3 consists of 15 residues. The DNA of the CDR3 is TGTGCCAGTAGTATGAGGACAGGCCAGCCCTACGAGCAGTACTTC. This translates into CASSMRTGQPYEQYF.

The chain couples TRBV10-2 to TRBJ2-7; D remains unclear. Germline assignment: CDR1 WSHSY and CDR2 SAAADI. The CDR3 sequence is 11 residues long. Trimming pared 6 bases from V and 2 bases from J, leaving 5 bases between. The DNA of the CDR3 is TGCGCCAGCAGAGGTGCCTACGAGCAGTACTTC. This codes for CASRGAYEQYF.

This chain uses TRBV18 with TRBJ2-7; TRBD2 aligns across 11 bases. Losses at the gene ends were 3 bases for V and 3 bases for J; bases not matched to a gene: 7. This CDR3 is 16 amino acids long. CDR1 is KGHSH and CDR2 is LQKENI in the germline V gene. In DNA, the CDR3 is TGTGCCAGCTCACCTGAAGGGACTAGCGGTATCTACGAGCAGTACTTC. Translating gives CASSPEGTSGIYEQYF.

CDR3 DNA: TGTGCCAGCAGCTTATTTTCGGGACGAGGCACCGGGGAGCTGTTTTTT. The encoded protein is CASSLFSGRGTGELFF. V usage is TRBV11-2 and J usage is TRBJ2-2; D may be TRBD1 or TRBD2 (5 bases each). This CDR3 has 16 amino acids. The germline CDR1 and CDR2 sequences are SGHAT and FQNNGV. Between the trimmed V and J ends, which lost 2 bases and 4 bases, there was a span of 14 bases.

Regarding this clone: A read error may explain this, as a much larger clone is one base away. Lacking the conserved final phenylalanine or tryptophan, this CDR3 likely reflects a read error. This chain joins TRBV2 and TRBJ1-1, with 8 bases aligning to TRBD1. Germline V gene lookup returns CDR1 SNHLY and CDR2 FYNNEI. This CDR3 comprises 17 residues. J gave up 1 base and V 3 bases, and 10 bases lay outside the gene matches. The DNA for the CDR3 is TGTGCCAGCAGTGATCAGGGCAGGGGGCCTGGGAACACTGAAGCTTTCTCT. As protein: CASSDQGRGPGNTEAFS.

This clone came up once. The chain carries TRBV7-9 and TRBJ2-1, with no clear D. Trimming took off 5 bases at V and 9 bases at J, with 14 bases between the two ends. The CDR3 sequence is 13 residues long. Germline-derived CDR1 and CDR2 are SEHNR and FQNEAQ (reference sequence). In DNA, the CDR3 is TGTGCCAGCAGCGGTGGGGTGCCAAGTGAGCAGTTCTTC. Its translation is CASSGGVPSEQFF.

The V gene is TRBV5-4, the J gene TRBJ1-1; D ambiguous. Trimming stripped 2 bases from V and 1 base from J, with 6 bases between. The CDR3 contains 13 residues. Germline loops: CDR1 SGHNT, CDR2 YYREEE (reference sequence). The CDR3 is CASSLQGNTEAFF. As DNA, the CDR3 is TGTGCCAGCAGCTTACAAGGGAACACTGAAGCTTTCTTT.

The chain is built from TRBV28 and TRBJ1-1; TRBD1 agrees at 10 bases. CDR3 size: 15 residues. Germline V gene lookup returns CDR1 MDHEN and CDR2 SYDVKM. The V gene end was trimmed by 6 bases and the J gene end by 3 bases; junction bases not matched to a gene: 7. CDR3 loop: CASRPGQGWDTEAFF. DNA for the CDR3: TGTGCCAGCAGGCCGGGACAGGGGTGGGACACTGAAGCTTTCTTT.